This T cell receptor (beta chain) was retrieved from a study of CD8 T cells in ankylosing spondylitis. Whole-study findings and limits: Seven to nine highly homologous variants formed a TCR beta motif that appeared characteristic of ankylosing spondylitis blood. Prior literature has documented some motif variants in synovial fluid and blood from reactive arthritis. Disease-linked clones reportedly showed significant enrichment in matched ankylosing spondylitis synovial fluid.

As for this clonotype: Antigen: not known.

The CDR3 spans 14 residues. The germline V gene has CDR1 LNHNV and CDR2 YYDKDF (reference sequence). V was pared by 1 base and J by 3 bases, with 7 bases between. Making the TCR beta libraries involved quantitative 5'-RACE with molecular barcodes. MiXCR, applied by TCRdb to the 5' RACE reads, yields one record per CDR3 protein. Of a few hundred thousand distinct CDR3 sequences listed, under 12% were seen once; the top ten hold less than 25%. The rearrangement links TRBV15 to TRBJ1-5; D is ambiguous. This receptor was identified in a male donor with ankylosing spondylitis or in good health (not recorded which). Sequenced input: blood, either unsorted or a sorted T cell fraction (not recorded which). The CDR3: CATSRALNNQPQHF. In DNA, the CDR3 is TGTGCCACCAGCAGAGCCTTGAACAATCAGCCCCAGCATTTT.